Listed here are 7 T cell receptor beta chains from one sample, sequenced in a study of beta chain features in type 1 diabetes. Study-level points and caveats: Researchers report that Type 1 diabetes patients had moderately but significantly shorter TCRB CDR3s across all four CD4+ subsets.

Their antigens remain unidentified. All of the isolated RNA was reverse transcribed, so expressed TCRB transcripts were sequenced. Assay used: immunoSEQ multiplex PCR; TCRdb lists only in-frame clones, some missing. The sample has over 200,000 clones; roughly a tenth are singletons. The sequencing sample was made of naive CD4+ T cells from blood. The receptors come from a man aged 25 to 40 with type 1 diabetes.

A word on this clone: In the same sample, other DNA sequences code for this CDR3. CDR3 region: CASSLDRGNSPLHF. DNA of the CDR3: TGCGCCAGCAGCTTGGACAGGGGAAATTCACCCCTCCACTTT. The rearrangement links TRBV5-1 to TRBJ1-6; TRBD1 aligns across 7 bases. There are 14 residues in the CDR3. Germline CDR1 and CDR2: SGHRS and YFSETQ. V was clipped by 0 bases and J by 7 bases; unmatched bases: 1.

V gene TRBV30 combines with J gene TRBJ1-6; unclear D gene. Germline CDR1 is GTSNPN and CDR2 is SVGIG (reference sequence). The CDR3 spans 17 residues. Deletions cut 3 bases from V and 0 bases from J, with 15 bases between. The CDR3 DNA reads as TGTGCCTGGAGCCGCATGAGGCTTTCCTCCTATAATTCACCCCTCCACTTT. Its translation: CAWSRMRLSSYNSPLHF.

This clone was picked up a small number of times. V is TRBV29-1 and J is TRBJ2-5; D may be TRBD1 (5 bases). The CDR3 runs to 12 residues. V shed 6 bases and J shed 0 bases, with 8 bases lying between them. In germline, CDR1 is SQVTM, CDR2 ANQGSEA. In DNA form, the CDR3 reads TGCAGCGTCTACAGGTACCAAGAGACCCAGTACTTC. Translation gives CSVYRYQETQYF.

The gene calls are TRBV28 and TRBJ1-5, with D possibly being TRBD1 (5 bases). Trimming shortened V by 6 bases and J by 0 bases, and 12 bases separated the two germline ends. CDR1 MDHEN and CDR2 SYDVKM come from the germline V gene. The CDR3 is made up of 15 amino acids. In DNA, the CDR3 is TGTGCCAGCAGCCTGGACAATAATAGCAATCAGCCCCAGCATTTT. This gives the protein CASSLDNNSNQPQHF.

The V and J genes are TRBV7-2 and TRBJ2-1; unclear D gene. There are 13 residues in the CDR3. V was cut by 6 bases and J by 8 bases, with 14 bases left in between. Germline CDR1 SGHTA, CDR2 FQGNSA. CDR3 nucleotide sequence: TGTGCCAGCAGTTCCGCCCGAGCCCATGAGCAGTTCTTC. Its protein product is CASSSARAHEQFF.

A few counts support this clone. As DNA, the CDR3 is TGCAGCGTTGATGATGGCTCAACGGGAGAGACCCAGTACTTC. Its translation is CSVDDGSTGETQYF. This rearrangement joins TRBV29-1 to TRBJ2-5; unclear D gene. Germline loops: CDR1 SQVTM, CDR2 ANQGSEA. This CDR3 has 14 amino acids. Trimming shortened V by 3 bases and J by 4 bases, and 15 bases separated the two germline ends.

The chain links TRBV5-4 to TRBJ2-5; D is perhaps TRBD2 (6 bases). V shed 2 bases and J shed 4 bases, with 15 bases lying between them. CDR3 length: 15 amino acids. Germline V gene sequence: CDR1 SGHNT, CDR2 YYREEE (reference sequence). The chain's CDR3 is CASSFGGGDGETQYF. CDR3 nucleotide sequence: TGTGCCAGCAGCTTCGGGGGAGGTGATGGAGAGACCCAGTACTTC.